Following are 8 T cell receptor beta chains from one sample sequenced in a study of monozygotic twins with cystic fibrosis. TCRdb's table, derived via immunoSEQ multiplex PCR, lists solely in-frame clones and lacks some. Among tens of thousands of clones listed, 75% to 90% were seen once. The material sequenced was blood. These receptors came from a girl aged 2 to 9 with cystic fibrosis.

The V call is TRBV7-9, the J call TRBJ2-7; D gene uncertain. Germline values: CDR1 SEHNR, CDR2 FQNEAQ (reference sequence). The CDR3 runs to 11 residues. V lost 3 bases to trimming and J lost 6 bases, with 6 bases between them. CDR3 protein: CASSLGLEQYF. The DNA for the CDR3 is TGTGCCAGCAGCTTGGGCCTCGAGCAGTACTTC.

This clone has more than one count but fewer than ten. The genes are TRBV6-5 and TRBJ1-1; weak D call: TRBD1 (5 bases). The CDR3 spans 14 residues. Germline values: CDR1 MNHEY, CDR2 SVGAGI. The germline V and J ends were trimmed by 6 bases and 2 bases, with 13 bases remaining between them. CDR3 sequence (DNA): TGTGCCAGCAGACACAGGCTTTCAAACACTGAAGCTTTCTTT. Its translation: CASRHRLSNTEAFF.

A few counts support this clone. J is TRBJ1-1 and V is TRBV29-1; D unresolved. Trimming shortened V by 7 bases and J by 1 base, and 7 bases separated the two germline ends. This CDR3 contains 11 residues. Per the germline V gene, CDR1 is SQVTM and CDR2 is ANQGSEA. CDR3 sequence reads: CSGLENTEAFF. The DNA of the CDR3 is TGCAGCGGCTTGGAGAACACTGAAGCTTTCTTT.

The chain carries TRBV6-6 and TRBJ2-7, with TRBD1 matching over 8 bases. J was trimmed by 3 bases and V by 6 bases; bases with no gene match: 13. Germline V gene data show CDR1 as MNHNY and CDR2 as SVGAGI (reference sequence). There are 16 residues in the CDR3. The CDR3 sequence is CASRPVSDRAFYEQYF. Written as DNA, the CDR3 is TGTGCCAGCAGACCCGTCTCGGACAGGGCCTTCTACGAGCAGTACTTC.

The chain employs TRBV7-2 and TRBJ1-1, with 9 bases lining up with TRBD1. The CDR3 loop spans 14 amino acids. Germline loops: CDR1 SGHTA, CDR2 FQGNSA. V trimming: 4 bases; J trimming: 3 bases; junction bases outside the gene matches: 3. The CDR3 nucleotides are TGTGCCAGCAGCTCGGGACAGGGCCACACTGAAGCTTTCTTT. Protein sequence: CASSSGQGHTEAFF.

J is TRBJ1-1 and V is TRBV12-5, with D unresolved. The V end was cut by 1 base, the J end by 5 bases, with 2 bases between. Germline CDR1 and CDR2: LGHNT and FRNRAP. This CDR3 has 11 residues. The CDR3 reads CASGLGTEAFF. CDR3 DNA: TGTGCTAGTGGTTTGGGAACTGAAGCTTTCTTT.

CDR3 sequence reads: CASSLIRGGGPYNEQFF. In DNA form, the CDR3 reads TGTGCCAGCAGCCTTATTAGAGGCGGGGGGCCATACAATGAGCAGTTCTTC. The gene calls are TRBV13 and TRBJ2-1; TRBD2 aligns across 8 bases. The CDR3 has 17 residues. Germline loops: CDR1 PRHDT, CDR2 FYEKMQ (reference sequence). V shed 5 bases and J 4 bases; nucleotides not matched to a gene: 13. Drawing the rest from reference TRBV13 and TRBJ2-1, the complete variable domain is AAGVIQSPRHLIKEKRETATLKCYPIPRHDTVYWYQQGPGQDPQFLISFYEKMQSDKGSIPDRFSAQQFSDYHSELNMSSLELGDSALYFCASSLIRGGGPYNEQFFGPGTRLTVL.

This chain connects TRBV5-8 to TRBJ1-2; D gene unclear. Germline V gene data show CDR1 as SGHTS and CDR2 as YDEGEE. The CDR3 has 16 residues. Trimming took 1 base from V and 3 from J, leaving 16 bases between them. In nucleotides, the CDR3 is TGTGCCAGCAGCTTGATCGGATTCTCGAAGGACTATGGCTACACCTTC. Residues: CASSLIGFSKDYGYTF.